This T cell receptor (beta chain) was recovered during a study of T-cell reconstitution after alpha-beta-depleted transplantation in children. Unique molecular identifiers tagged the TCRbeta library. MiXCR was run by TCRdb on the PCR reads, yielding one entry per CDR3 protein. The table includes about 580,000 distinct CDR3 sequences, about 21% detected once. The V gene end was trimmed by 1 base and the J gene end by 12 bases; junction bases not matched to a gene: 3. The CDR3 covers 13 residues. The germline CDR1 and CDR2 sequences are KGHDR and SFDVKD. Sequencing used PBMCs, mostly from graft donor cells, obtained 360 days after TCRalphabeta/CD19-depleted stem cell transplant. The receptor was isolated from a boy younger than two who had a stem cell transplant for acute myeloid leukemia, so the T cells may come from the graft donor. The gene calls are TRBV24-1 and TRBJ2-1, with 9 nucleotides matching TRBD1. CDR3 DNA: TGTGCCACCAGTGATTTTAAGGACAGGGGGCAGTTCTTC. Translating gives CATSDFKDRGQFF.